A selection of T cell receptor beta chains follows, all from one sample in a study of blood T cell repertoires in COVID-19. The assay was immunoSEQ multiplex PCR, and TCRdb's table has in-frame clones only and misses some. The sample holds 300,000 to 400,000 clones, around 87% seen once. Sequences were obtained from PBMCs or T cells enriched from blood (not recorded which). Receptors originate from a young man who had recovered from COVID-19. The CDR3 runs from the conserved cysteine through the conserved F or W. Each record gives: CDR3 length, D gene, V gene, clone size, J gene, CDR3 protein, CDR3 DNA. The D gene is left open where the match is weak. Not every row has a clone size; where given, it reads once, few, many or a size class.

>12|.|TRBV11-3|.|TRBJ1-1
CASSLDVGEAFF
TGTGCCAGCAGCCTAGATGTTGGCGAAGCTTTCTTT
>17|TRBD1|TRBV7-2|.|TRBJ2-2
CASSPRQGADNTGELFF
TGTGCCAGCAGCCCGAGACAGGGGGCTGATAACACCGGGGAGCTGTTTTTT
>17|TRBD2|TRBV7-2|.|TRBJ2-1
CASSLVLGGRGHNEQFF
TGTGCCAGCAGCTTAGTTCTGGGCGGGAGGGGCCACAATGAGCAGTTCTTC
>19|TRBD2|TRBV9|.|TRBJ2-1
CASSSEGGTSGTVTNEQFF
TGTGCCAGCAGCTCCGAGGGGGGGACTAGCGGGACCGTCACCAATGAGCAGTTCTTC
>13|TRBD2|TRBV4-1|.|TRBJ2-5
CASSKGLVETQYF
TGCGCCAGCAGCAAAGGACTAGTGGAGACCCAGTACTTC
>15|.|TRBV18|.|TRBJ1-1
CASSPIPGSGTEAFF
TGTGCCAGCTCACCCATCCCAGGGTCTGGTACTGAAGCTTTCTTT
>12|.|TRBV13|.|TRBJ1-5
CASSSVNQPQHF
TGTGCCAGCAGCTCCGTCAATCAGCCCCAGCATTTT
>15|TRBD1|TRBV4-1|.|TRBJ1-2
CASSPLGIDRAGYTF
TGCGCCAGCAGCCCTCTAGGAATTGACAGGGCGGGCTACACCTTC
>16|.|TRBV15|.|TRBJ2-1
CATSRDRAVVYNEQFF
TGTGCCACCAGCAGAGACAGGGCCGTCGTCTACAATGAGCAGTTCTTC
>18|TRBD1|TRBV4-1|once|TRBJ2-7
CASSHHFKGTGSSYEQYF
TGCGCCAGCAGCCATCATTTCAAAGGGACAGGATCGTCCTACGAGCAGTACTTC